The clone carrying this T cell receptor (beta chain) has only a few counts. These data are taken from a study of blood T cell repertoires in COVID-19. In the study overall: The analysed material was cDNA or gDNA that came from T cells, B-cell-depleted T cells, or PBMCs.

Authors' analysis steps: Amplifying reference gene primers gave estimates of nucleated cell counts. Here immunoSEQ multiplex PCR was the method, and the copy in TCRdb shows in-frame clones only, minus some. D and trimming come from the DNA, and the V and J calls and clone size come from that table. The sample has tens of thousands of clones, approximately 89% seen once; the top ten hold approximately 1.5%. The V gene lost 0 bases and the J gene lost 11 bases, with 11 bases spanning the gap. This CDR3 is built from 13 residues. In germline, CDR1 is LNHDA, CDR2 SQIVND (reference sequence). The chain employs TRBV19 and TRBJ1-5; possibly TRBD1 for D (5 bases). Sequenced: peripheral blood. This sequence originates from a man aged 55 to 70 with acute or convalescent COVID-19. The DNA for the CDR3 is TGTGCCAGTAGTATAGACTCGGGGGGTTCCCAGCATTTT. Protein product: CASSIDSGGSQHF.